Reported below is one T cell receptor (beta chain). Sequence at one end of the junction differs from germline and may be a read error. This CDR3 spans 14 amino acids. CDR1 is SGHTA, CDR2 FQGTGA, per germline. For TCRbeta, the library was prepared with unique molecular identifiers. TCRdb used MiXCR to reprocess the PCR reads, holding one entry per CDR3 protein. The table has a few hundred thousand distinct CDR3 sequences, approximately 10% seen once; the top ten hold approximately 2.3%. These data belong to a study of T-cell reconstitution after alpha-beta-depleted transplantation in children. The TCR sequence derives from a human donor who donated a stem cell graft to a child with acute lymphoblastic leukemia. The sequencing here drew on PBMCs from the stem cell graft donor, taken from the stem cell graft. The chain employs TRBV7-3 and TRBJ2-2; D gene uncertain. The CDR3: CASSLSANAGELFF. Written as DNA, the CDR3 is TGTGCCAGCAGCTTGTCTGCGAACGCCGGGGAGCTGTTTTTT.